These 15 T cell receptor beta chains originate from one sample sequenced in a study of T cells expressing NK-cell markers. After re-calling the 5' RACE reads, TCRdb lists one entry per CDR3 protein, DNA absent. This table lists 500,000 to 700,000 distinct CDR3 sequences. The sample comprised blood T cells: a sorted CD56 or NKG2C T cell subset, CD4+ or CD8+ T cells, or bulk PBMC T cells (not recorded which). These receptor sequences come from a man younger than 35 in good health.

V is TRBV4-2 and J is TRBJ1-4. This CDR3 has 12 amino acids. Germline values: CDR1 LGHNA, CDR2 YNFKEQ. CDR3 region: CASSRTGEKLFF.

The chain has TRBV20-1 and TRBJ2-7; without DNA, the TCRdb call of TRBD2 cannot be checked. The CDR3 length is 16 residues. CDR1 is DFQATT, CDR2 SNEGSKA, per germline (reference sequence). CDR3 sequence reads: CSARDGAGGPSYEQYF.

This rearrangement joins TRBV12-5 to TRBJ2-3; TCRdb indicates TRBD2, and absent DNA this call remains unverified. The length of the CDR3 is 19 residues. Germline V gene lookup returns CDR1 LGHNT and CDR2 FRNRAP. Here the CDR3 reads CASGPGTTAGGGSGDTQYF.

CDR3 region: CSVSRQIHMNTEAFF. The chain links TRBV20-1 to TRBJ1-1. The CDR3 sequence is 15 residues long. In germline, CDR1 is DFQATT, CDR2 SNEGSKA (reference sequence).

V is TRBV12-3 or TRBV12-4 and J is TRBJ1-1. This CDR3 is built from 14 residues. This CDR3 is CASSLGRVNTEAFF.

This rearrangement joins TRBV21-1 to TRBJ2-7; TCRdb returns TRBD1, unconfirmable since there is no DNA. TRBV21-1 is an annotated pseudogene. The CDR3 loop spans 17 amino acids. This CDR3 reads CASSKVPADFPNCEQYF.

This sequence joins TRBV7-9 and TRBJ2-7; lacking DNA, the TRBD1 call made by TCRdb goes unchecked. Per germline, CDR1 SEHNR and CDR2 FQNEAQ (reference sequence). The CDR3 spans 15 residues. CDR3 amino acids: CASSPRRDEGGEQYF.

The chain has TRBV10-3 and TRBJ2-1; TCRdb proposes TRBD1, but this gene call is untestable without DNA. Germline CDR1 and CDR2: ENHRY and SYGVKD. This CDR3 contains 15 residues. The CDR3 region is CAIRAEDSTYNEQFF.

The chain carries TRBV5-4 and TRBJ2-1. The CDR3 extends over 14 amino acids. Germline CDR1 and CDR2: SGHNT and YYREEE (reference sequence). CDR3 sequence: CASSLKSLPNEQFF.

This chain's CDR3 is CASSPFGLPSYNEQFF. The chain combines TRBV27 with TRBJ2-1; no DNA is available, so the TRBD1 call from TCRdb remains unchecked. CDR1 is MNHEY and CDR2 is SMNVEV in the germline V gene (reference sequence). The CDR3 spans 16 residues.

This chain connects TRBV10-3 to TRBJ2-2. The germline V gene has CDR1 ENHRY and CDR2 SYGVKD. The CDR3 consists of 15 residues. CDR3: CAISESSRATGELFF.

CDR3 residues: CSARSSGSPLHF. The V gene is TRBV20-1, the J gene TRBJ1-6. The CDR3 has 12 residues. Germline loops: CDR1 DFQATT, CDR2 SNEGSKA (reference sequence).

The J gene is TRBJ2-7, the V gene TRBV7-3; the TCRdb D gene call, TRBD2, has no DNA to confirm it. Germline values: CDR1 SGHTA, CDR2 FQGTGA. The CDR3 has 15 residues. CDR3 region: CASSLRLAGAHEQYF. Variable domain in full (rest from reference TRBV7-3 and TRBJ2-7): GAGVSQTPSNKVTEKGKYVELRCDPISGHTALYWYRQSLGQGPEFLIYFQGTGAADDSGLPNDRFFAVRPEGSVSTLKIQRTERGDSAVYLCASSLRLAGAHEQYFGPGTRLTVT.

The V and J genes are TRBV20-1 and TRBJ2-3. Germline CDR1 and CDR2: DFQATT and SNEGSKA (reference sequence). This CDR3 comprises 12 residues. The CDR3 loop is CSARGIGYTQYF.

This chain uses TRBV9 with TRBJ1-1; lacking DNA, the TRBD1 call made by TCRdb goes unchecked. The germline V gene has CDR1 SGDLS and CDR2 YYNGEE. CDR3 length equals 12 residues. The CDR3 reads CASSEGVNEAFF. The variable domain in full, completed from reference TRBV9 and TRBJ1-1, reads DSGVTQTPKHLITATGQRVTLRCSPRSGDLSVYWYQQSLDQGLQFLIQYYNGEERAKGNILERFSAQQFPDLHSELNLSSLELGDSALYFCASSEGVNEAFFGQGTRLTVV.